This TCR beta chain was captured by sequencing in a study of CD8 T cells in Susac syndrome. On this clonotype: Its antigen is currently unknown.

CD8+ and CD4+ T cells from blood underwent TCR beta sequencing. FACS was used to enrich TEMRA cells, whereas the CD8+ and CD4+ T cells were obtained by negative isolation. Random hexamers served to reverse transcribe roughly 0.5 to 1 ug RNA. TCRdb fed the immunoSEQ multiplex PCR reads into MiXCR, producing one record per CDR3 protein. The sample holds over 95,000 distinct CDR3 sequences, around 90% seen once. V gave up 7 bases and J gave up 3 bases, with 9 bases separating them. CDR3 length: 12 amino acids. The germline V gene has CDR1 ENHRY and CDR2 SYGVKD. Overall study findings and caveats: That the number of individuals in its TCR sequencing and HLA analysis was relatively small was acknowledged by the study.

This receptor was taken from a human donor in good health. Sequenced: CD4+ T cells from PBMCs. J is TRBJ1-2 and V is TRBV10-3; a possible D gene is TRBD1 (5 bases). The CDR3 nucleotides are TGTGCCATCAACCGGGGCGACTATGGCTACACCTTC. Translation gives CAINRGDYGYTF.